The next 2 T cell receptor beta chains were all read from a single sample in a study of T-cell memory formation after mild COVID-19. TCRdb reprocessed the 5' RACE reads with MiXCR, giving one entry per CDR3 protein. In the table there are about 49,000 distinct CDR3 sequences, over 6.5% of which are singletons. What was sequenced was PBMCs or a T cell subset sorted from them (not recorded which). These receptors were taken from a man between 18 and 29 years old who had mild COVID-19 (a few samples of this study predate the infection). Cell type and time point are not known.

The V call is TRBV30, the J call TRBJ1-2, with 7 positions matching TRBD1. Germline V CDR1 and CDR2: GTSNPN, SVGIG (reference sequence). This CDR3 spans 15 amino acids. Trimming at V came to 6 bases and at J to 5 bases, leaving 15 bases not matched to a gene. The CDR3 DNA sequence: TGTGCCTGTTCTCTGACAGGGAAGAACTTATATGGCTACACCTTC. Its translation is CACSLTGKNLYGYTF.

The chain is built from TRBV27 and TRBJ2-7; D gene unclear. The CDR3 length is 13 residues. V lost 9 bases to trimming and J lost 5 bases, with 17 bases between them. CDR1 is MNHEY and CDR2 is SMNVEV in the germline V gene (reference sequence). CDR3 loop: CASKPVQGHEQYV. In DNA form, the CDR3 reads TGTGCCAGTAAACCGGTCCAAGGACACGAGCAGTACGTC.